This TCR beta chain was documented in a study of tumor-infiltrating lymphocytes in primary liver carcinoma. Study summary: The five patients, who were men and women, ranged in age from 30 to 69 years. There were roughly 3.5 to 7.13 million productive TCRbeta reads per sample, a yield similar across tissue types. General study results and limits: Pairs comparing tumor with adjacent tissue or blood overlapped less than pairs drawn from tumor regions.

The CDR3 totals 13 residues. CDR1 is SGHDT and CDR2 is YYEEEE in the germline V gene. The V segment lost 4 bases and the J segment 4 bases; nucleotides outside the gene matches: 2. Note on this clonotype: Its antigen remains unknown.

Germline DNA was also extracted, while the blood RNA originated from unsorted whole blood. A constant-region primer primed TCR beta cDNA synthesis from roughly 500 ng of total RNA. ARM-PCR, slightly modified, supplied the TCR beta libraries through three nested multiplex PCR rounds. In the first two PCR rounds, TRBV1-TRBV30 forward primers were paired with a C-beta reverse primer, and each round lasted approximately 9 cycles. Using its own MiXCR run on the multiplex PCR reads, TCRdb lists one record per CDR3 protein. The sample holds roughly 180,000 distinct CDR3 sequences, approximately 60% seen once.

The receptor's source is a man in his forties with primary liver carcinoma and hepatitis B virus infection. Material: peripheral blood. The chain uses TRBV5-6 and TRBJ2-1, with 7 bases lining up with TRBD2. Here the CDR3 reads CASSAGLYNEQFF. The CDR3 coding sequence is TGTGCCAGCAGCGCGGGACTATACAATGAGCAGTTCTTC.